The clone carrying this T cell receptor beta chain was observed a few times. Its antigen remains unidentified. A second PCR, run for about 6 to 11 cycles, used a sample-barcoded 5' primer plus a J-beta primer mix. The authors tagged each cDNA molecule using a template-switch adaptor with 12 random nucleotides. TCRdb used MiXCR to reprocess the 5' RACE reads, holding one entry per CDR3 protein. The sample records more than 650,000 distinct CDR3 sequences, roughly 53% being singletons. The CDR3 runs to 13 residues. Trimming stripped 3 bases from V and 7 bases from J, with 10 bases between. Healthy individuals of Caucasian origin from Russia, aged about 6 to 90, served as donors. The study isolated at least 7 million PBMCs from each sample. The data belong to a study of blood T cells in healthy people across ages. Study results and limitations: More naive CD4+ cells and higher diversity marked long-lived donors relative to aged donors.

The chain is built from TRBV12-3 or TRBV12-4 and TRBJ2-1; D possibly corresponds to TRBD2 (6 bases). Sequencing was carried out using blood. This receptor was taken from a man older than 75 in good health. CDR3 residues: CASSFLAINEQFF. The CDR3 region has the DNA TGTGCCAGCAGTTTCCTAGCGATAAATGAGCAGTTCTTC.